These 26 T cell receptor beta chains came from one sample sequenced in a study of cytomegalovirus exposure and HLA in healthy donors. This PCR relied on a set of 60 Vbeta primers and 13 Jbeta primers. Sequencing used immunoSEQ multiplex PCR; TCRdb keeps in-frame clones, though not all of them. Of about 110,000 clones in the sample, about 71% were seen once. The specimen sequenced was PBMCs. The source is a boy between 5 and 17 years old in good health and CMV-seronegative.

A note on this clone: This same CDR3 is encoded by further DNA sequences in the sample. The chain combines TRBV6-5 with TRBJ1-2; 9 bases are shared with TRBD1. This CDR3 region has 14 residues. From germline, CDR1 is MNHEY and CDR2 SVGAGI. V trimming: 1 base; J trimming: 4 bases; junction bases outside the gene matches: 1. CDR3 residues: CASSYLTGGYGYTF. The CDR3 nucleotides are TGTGCCAGCAGTTACTTGACAGGGGGCTATGGCTACACCTTC.

V gene TRBV6-1 combines with J gene TRBJ1-2, with 8 bases lining up with TRBD1. The CDR3 length is 14 residues. Germline V lookup: CDR1 MNHNS, CDR2 SASEGT. Trimming removed 6 bases from V and 7 bases from J; junction bases left unmatched: 10. The CDR3: CASREPGQVSGYTF. The CDR3 DNA sequence: TGTGCCAGCAGAGAACCGGGACAGGTCAGTGGCTACACCTTC.

This chain connects TRBV27 to TRBJ2-1, with a tentative D call TRBD2 (6 bases). Germline V gives CDR1 MNHEY, CDR2 SMNVEV (reference sequence). Trimming removed 6 bases at V and 6 bases at J, with 15 bases between. This CDR3 contains 14 residues. CDR3 coding DNA: TGTGCCAGCAGCCTACTAGCCCCCCCCAATGAGCAGTTCTTC. Its translation is CASSLLAPPNEQFF.

V and J are TRBV5-6 and TRBJ1-3, with a possible D match to TRBD1 (6 bases). The CDR3 totals 14 residues. V was trimmed by 4 bases and J by 8 bases, leaving 16 bases between them. The germline gives CDR1 SGHDT, CDR2 YYEEEE. The CDR3: CASSLGQWSDTIYF. For the CDR3, the DNA is TGTGCCAGCAGCCTTGGACAGTGGAGCGACACCATATATTTT. The full variable domain, rest sourced from reference TRBV5-6 and TRBJ1-3, is DAGVTQSPTHLIKTRGQQVTLRCSPKSGHDTVSWYQQALGQGPQFIFQYYEEEERQRGNFPDRFSGHQFPNYSSELNVNALLLGDSALYLCASSLGQWSDTIYFGEGSWLTVV.

The rearrangement uses TRBV19 and TRBJ1-1; 7 bases agree with TRBD1. Germline V CDR1 and CDR2: LNHDA, SQIVND (reference sequence). The CDR3 consists of 14 residues. Unmatched junction bases numbered 8, after V lost 5 bases and J lost 5 bases. In DNA, the CDR3 is TGTGCCAGTAGTCAGCTCAGGGGGTATACTGAAGCTTTCTTT. The encoded protein is CASSQLRGYTEAFF.

This chain joins TRBV7-9 and TRBJ1-1; the D is unclear. Deletions cut 3 bases from V and 8 bases from J, with 13 bases between. This CDR3 is 13 amino acids long. Germline V CDR1 and CDR2: SEHNR, FQNEAQ (reference sequence). The CDR3 spells CASSFTSDWEAFF. Here the CDR3 DNA reads TGTGCCAGCAGCTTCACCTCAGACTGGGAAGCTTTCTTT.

CDR3 nucleotide sequence: TGTGCCAGCAGCTTGGTGGGGGGGCGGCGGGCTTTCTTT. It codes for CASSLVGGRRAFF. V usage is TRBV5-4 and J usage is TRBJ1-1, with D possibly TRBD1 on 6 matching bases. The CDR3 runs 13 residues. Germline CDR1 SGHNT, CDR2 YYREEE (reference sequence). V lost 0 bases to trimming and J lost 11 bases, with 14 bases between them.

This clone turned up a few times. The rearrangement links TRBV6-5 to TRBJ1-1; D gene unclear. Germline V gene sequence: CDR1 MNHEY, CDR2 SVGAGI. CDR3 length equals 13 residues. Between the trimmed V and J ends, which lost 3 bases and 7 bases, there was a span of 12 bases. The CDR3 sequence: CASSYSKRGEAFF. CDR3 coding DNA: TGTGCCAGCAGTTATTCGAAGAGAGGTGAAGCTTTCTTT.

V and J are TRBV6-5 and TRBJ2-3; 10 bases match TRBD1. The V and J ends lost 2 bases and 5 bases, in that order; junction bases with no gene match: 4. The CDR3 extends over 15 amino acids. Germline CDR1 reads MNHEY; CDR2 reads SVGAGI. The CDR3 coding sequence is TGTGCCAGCAGTTACCCGGGACAGGGGATAGATACGCAGTATTTT. Residues: CASSYPGQGIDTQYF.

The V gene is TRBV27, the J gene TRBJ1-5; a weak D match, TRBD1 (6 bases). Trimming stripped 2 bases from V and 2 bases from J, with 13 bases between. This CDR3 has 16 residues. In germline, CDR1 is MNHEY, CDR2 SMNVEV (reference sequence). In DNA, the CDR3 is TGTGCCAGCAGTTTACAGTACAGGGTTGGCAATCAGCCCCAGCATTTT. It translates to CASSLQYRVGNQPQHF.

This clone has a single count. This sequence joins TRBV5-6 and TRBJ1-4; 8 bases fit TRBD1. Germline lookup yields CDR1 SGHDT and CDR2 YYEEEE. The CDR3 sequence is 15 residues long. V was clipped by 1 base and J by 6 bases; unmatched bases: 5. The CDR3 DNA reads as TGTGCCAGCAGCTTGCCGGCCAGGGGGCATGAAAAACTGTTTTTT. This codes for CASSLPARGHEKLFF. The full variable domain, rest sourced from reference TRBV5-6 and TRBJ1-4, is DAGVTQSPTHLIKTRGQQVTLRCSPKSGHDTVSWYQQALGQGPQFIFQYYEEEERQRGNFPDRFSGHQFPNYSSELNVNALLLGDSALYLCASSLPARGHEKLFFGSGTQLSVL.

J is TRBJ2-5 and V is TRBV7-3; D is unclear. V was cut by 3 bases and J by 4 bases, with 9 bases left in between. The CDR3 extends over 13 amino acids. In germline, CDR1 is SGHTA, CDR2 FQGTGA. The CDR3: CASSLRPRETQYF. DNA of the CDR3: TGTGCCAGCAGCTTGAGGCCCCGAGAGACCCAGTACTTC.

The genes are TRBV28 and TRBJ1-6; 7 positions match TRBD1. The V gene end was trimmed by 7 bases and the J gene end by 10 bases; junction bases not matched to a gene: 10. The CDR3 totals 14 residues. Germline CDR1 MDHEN, CDR2 SYDVKM. CDR3 region: CASIQRDSRSPLHF. The CDR3 nucleotides read TGTGCCAGCATCCAACGGGACAGTAGGTCACCCCTCCACTTT.

The chain recombines TRBV5-1 with TRBJ2-2, with 8 bases lining up with TRBD2. V gave up 0 bases and J gave up 4 bases; unmatched junction bases: 5. The CDR3 contains 16 residues. The germline CDR1 and CDR2 sequences are SGHRS and YFSETQ. This CDR3 is CASSLGLRGGTGELFF. Here the CDR3 DNA reads TGCGCCAGCAGCTTGGGGCTCCGGGGGGGCACCGGGGAGCTGTTTTTT.

This chain joins TRBV30 and TRBJ1-1; D may be TRBD1 (5 bases). Trimming removed 5 bases from V and 4 bases from J, with 17 bases in between. This CDR3 is built from 14 residues. Germline lookup yields CDR1 GTSNPN and CDR2 SVGIG (reference sequence). CDR3 loop: CAWGRAGGSTEAFF. The CDR3 nucleotides read TGTGCCTGGGGGCGGGCTGGGGGGAGCACTGAAGCTTTCTTT.

The chain combines TRBV7-9 with TRBJ2-2, with TRBD1 matching over 7 bases. Germline trimming cut 1 base from V and 0 bases from J; bases unmatched to any gene: 2. The germline gives CDR1 SEHNR, CDR2 FQNEAQ (reference sequence). The CDR3 is made up of 16 amino acids. The chain's CDR3 is CASSLGGTANTGELFF. The CDR3 region has the DNA TGTGCCAGCAGCTTAGGTGGGACAGCGAACACCGGGGAGCTGTTTTTT.

The chain links TRBV29-1 to TRBJ2-3; the match to TRBD2 covers 10 bases. V gave up 7 bases and J gave up 1 base; unmatched junction bases: 2. Per the germline V gene, CDR1 is SQVTM and CDR2 is ANQGSEA. CDR3 length: 13 amino acids. DNA of the CDR3: TGCAGCGCCGGACTAGCGGGCACAGATACGCAGTATTTT. This codes for CSAGLAGTDTQYF.

This clone was observed a handful of times. V gene TRBV6-6 combines with J gene TRBJ1-4; D possibly corresponds to TRBD1 (5 bases). Trimming cost V 2 bases and J 4 bases, with 8 bases left between them. This CDR3 region has 14 residues. Germline loops: CDR1 MNHNY, CDR2 SVGAGI (reference sequence). The CDR3 sequence is CASSYGGNNEKLFF. The CDR3 DNA follows: TGTGCCAGCAGTTACGGGGGGAATAATGAAAAACTGTTTTTT.

The rearrangement joins TRBV7-6 to TRBJ2-2, with TRBD2 matching over 9 bases. The germline CDR1 and CDR2 sequences are SGHVS and FNYEAQ. Trimming at V came to 3 bases and at J to 2 bases, leaving 7 bases not matched to a gene. This CDR3 is built from 17 residues. The CDR3 bases are TGTGCCAGCAGCTTGTGGGCTAGCGGGGATAACACCGGGGAGCTGTTTTTT. Translating gives CASSLWASGDNTGELFF.

The chain is built from TRBV9 and TRBJ2-7; TRBD1 agrees at 10 bases. Germline V gene sequence: CDR1 SGDLS, CDR2 YYNGEE. The ends lost 3 bases at V and 5 bases at J; junction bases unmatched: 2. The CDR3 spans 13 residues. CDR3 in amino acids: CASSAGTGDEQYF. For the CDR3, the DNA is TGTGCCAGCAGCGCCGGGACAGGGGACGAGCAGTACTTC.

This clone was found a few times. The conserved closing phenylalanine or tryptophan is absent in this CDR3, likely reflecting a read error. The rearrangement joins TRBV30 to TRBJ1-3; D gene uncertain. CDR1 GTSNPN and CDR2 SVGIG come from the germline V gene (reference sequence). The length of the CDR3 is 13 residues. The germline V and J ends were trimmed by 3 bases and 4 bases, with 10 bases remaining between them. The CDR3 protein is CAWRPLGGNTIYV. CDR3 sequence (DNA): TGTGCCTGGAGGCCTTTGGGGGGAAACACCATATATGTT.

V gene TRBV7-9 combines with J gene TRBJ2-7; D is possibly TRBD2 (6 bases). Trimming stripped 5 bases from V and 6 bases from J, with 8 bases between. From germline, CDR1 is SEHNR and CDR2 FQNEAQ (reference sequence). CDR3 length: 11 residues. The chain's CDR3 is CASSPAGEQYF. The CDR3 DNA is TGTGCCAGCAGCCCAGCGGGCGAGCAGTACTTC.

This clone was seen just once. The CDR3 protein is CASSSGVKADTGELFF. CDR3 in DNA: TGCGCCAGCAGCTCCGGGGTGAAGGCGGACACCGGGGAGCTGTTTTTT. The rearrangement joins TRBV4-1 to TRBJ2-2, with D maybe TRBD2 (5 bases). CDR3 length: 16 residues. The V end lost 5 bases, the J end lost 3 bases, and 16 bases lay between the germline ends. Looked up from germline, CDR1 is MGHRA and CDR2 is YSYEKL.

The V gene is TRBV6-5, the J gene TRBJ1-2, with 8 bases identical to TRBD1. J was trimmed by 2 bases and V by 2 bases; bases with no gene match: 1. The CDR3 extends over 14 amino acids. Germline loops: CDR1 MNHEY, CDR2 SVGAGI. CDR3 nucleotides: TGTGCCAGCAGTTACAACAGGGGGAACTATGGCTACACCTTC. Protein sequence: CASSYNRGNYGYTF.

V is TRBV29-1 and J is TRBJ2-7; perhaps TRBD2 as D (6 bases). There are 14 residues in the CDR3. The germline gives CDR1 SQVTM, CDR2 ANQGSEA. Trimming took 4 bases from V and 2 from J, leaving 15 bases between them. CDR3 sequence reads: CSVGIVGGAYEQYF. CDR3 in DNA: TGCAGCGTTGGAATAGTTGGAGGGGCCTACGAGCAGTACTTC.

This chain connects TRBV18 to TRBJ1-3; D is possibly TRBD1 (5 bases). Germline loops: CDR1 KGHSH, CDR2 LQKENI. This CDR3 comprises 15 residues. The V and J ends lost 0 bases and 2 bases respectively, with 8 bases between them. CDR3 in DNA: TGTGCCAGCTCACCACCTTCAGGGACTGGAAACACCATATATTTT. This encodes CASSPPSGTGNTIYF. Full variable domain (missing parts from reference TRBV18 and TRBJ1-3): NAGVMQNPRHLVRRRGQEARLRCSPMKGHSHVYWYRQLPEEGLKFMVYLQKENIIDESGMPKERFSAEFPKEGPSILRIQQVVRGDSAAYFCASSPPSGTGNTIYFGEGSWLTVV.